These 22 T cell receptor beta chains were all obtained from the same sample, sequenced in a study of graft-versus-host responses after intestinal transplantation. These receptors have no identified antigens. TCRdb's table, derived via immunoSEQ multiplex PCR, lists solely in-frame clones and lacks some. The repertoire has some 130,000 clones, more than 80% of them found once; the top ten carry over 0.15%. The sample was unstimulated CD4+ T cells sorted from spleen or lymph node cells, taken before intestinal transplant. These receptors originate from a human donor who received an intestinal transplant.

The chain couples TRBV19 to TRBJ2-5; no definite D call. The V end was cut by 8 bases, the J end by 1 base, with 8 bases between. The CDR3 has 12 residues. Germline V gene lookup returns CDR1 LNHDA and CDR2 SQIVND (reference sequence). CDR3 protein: CASGRSQETQYF. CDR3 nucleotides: TGTGCCAGTGGGCGTTCCCAAGAGACCCAGTACTTC.

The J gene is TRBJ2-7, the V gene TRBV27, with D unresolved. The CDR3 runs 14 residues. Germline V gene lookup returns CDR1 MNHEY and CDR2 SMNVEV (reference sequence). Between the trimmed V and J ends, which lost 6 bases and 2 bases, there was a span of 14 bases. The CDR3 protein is CASSSSVGPYEQYF. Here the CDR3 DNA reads TGTGCCAGCAGCTCTTCAGTGGGCCCCTACGAGCAGTACTTC.

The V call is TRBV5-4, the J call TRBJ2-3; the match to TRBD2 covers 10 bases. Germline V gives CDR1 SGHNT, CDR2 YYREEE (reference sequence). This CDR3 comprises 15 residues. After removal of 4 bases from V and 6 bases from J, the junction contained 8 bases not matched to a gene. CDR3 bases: TGTGCCAGCAGCCCTGAACTAGCGGGGAGCGATACGCAGTATTTT. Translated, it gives CASSPELAGSDTQYF.

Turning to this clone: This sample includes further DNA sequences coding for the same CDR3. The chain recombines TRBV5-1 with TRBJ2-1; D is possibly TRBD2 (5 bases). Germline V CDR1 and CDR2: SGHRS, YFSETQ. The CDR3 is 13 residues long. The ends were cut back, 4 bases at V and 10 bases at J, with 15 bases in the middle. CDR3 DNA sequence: TGCGCCAGCAGCGCTGGGCAGCGGAACGAGCAGTTCTTC. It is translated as CASSAGQRNEQFF.

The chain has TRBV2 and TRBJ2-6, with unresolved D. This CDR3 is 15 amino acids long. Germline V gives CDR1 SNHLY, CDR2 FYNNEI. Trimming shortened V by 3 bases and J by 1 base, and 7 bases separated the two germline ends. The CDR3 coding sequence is TGTGCCAGCAGTGAGGGGTTTTCTGGGGCCAACGTCCTGACTTTC. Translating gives CASSEGFSGANVLTF.

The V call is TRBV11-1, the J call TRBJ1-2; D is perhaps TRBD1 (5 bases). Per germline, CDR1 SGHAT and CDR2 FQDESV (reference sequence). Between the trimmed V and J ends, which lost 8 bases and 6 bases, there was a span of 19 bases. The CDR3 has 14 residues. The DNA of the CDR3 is TGTGCCAGCGGTAGCCGGTTAAAGGGGCATGGCTACACCTTC. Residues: CASGSRLKGHGYTF.

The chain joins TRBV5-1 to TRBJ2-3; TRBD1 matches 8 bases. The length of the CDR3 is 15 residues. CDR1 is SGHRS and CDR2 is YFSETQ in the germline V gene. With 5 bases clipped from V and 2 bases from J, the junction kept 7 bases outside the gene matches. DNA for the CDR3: TGCGCCAGCAGAGCCACGGACAGGGACACAGATACGCAGTATTTT. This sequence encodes CASRATDRDTDTQYF.

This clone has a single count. The CDR3, as DNA: TGTGCCAGCAGCTTCGGACTAGCCGGGGAGCTGTTTTTT. As protein: CASSFGLAGELFF. The J gene is TRBJ2-2, the V gene TRBV7-3; 7 bases agree with TRBD2. V dropped 3 bases and J dropped 6; count of bases not matched to a gene: 1. The CDR3 spans 13 residues. The V gene's germline CDR1 is SGHTA and CDR2 FQGTGA.

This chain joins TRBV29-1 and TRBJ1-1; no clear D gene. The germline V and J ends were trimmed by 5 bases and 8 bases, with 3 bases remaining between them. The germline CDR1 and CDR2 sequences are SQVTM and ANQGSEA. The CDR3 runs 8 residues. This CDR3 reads CSVSEAFF. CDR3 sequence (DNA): TGCAGCGTTTCAGAAGCTTTCTTT. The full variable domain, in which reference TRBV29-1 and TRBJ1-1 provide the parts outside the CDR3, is SAVISQKPSRDICQRGTSLTIQCQVDSQVTMMFWYRQQPGQSLTLIATANQGSEATYESGFVIDKFPISRPNLTFSTLTVSNMSPEDSSIYLCSVSEAFFGQGTRLTVV.

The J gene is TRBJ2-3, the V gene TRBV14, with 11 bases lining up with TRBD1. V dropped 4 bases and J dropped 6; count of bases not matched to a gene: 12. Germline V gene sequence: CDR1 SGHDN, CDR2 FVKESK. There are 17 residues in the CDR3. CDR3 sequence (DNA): TGTGCCAGCAGCCTGCTAGACCGGGGACAGGGGGGCGATACGCAGTATTTT. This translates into CASSLLDRGQGGDTQYF.

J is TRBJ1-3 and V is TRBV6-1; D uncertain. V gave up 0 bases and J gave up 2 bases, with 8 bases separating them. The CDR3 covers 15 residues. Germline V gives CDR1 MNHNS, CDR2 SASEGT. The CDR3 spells CASSEATGPGNTIYF. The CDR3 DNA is TGTGCCAGCAGTGAAGCAACCGGGCCTGGAAACACCATATATTTT.

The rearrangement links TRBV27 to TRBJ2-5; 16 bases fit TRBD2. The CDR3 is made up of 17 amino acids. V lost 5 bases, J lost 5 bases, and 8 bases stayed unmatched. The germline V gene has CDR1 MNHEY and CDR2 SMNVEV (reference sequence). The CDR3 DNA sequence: TGTGCCAGCAGTCCAGGGACTAGCGGGGGGGCCAGGGAGACCCAGTACTTC. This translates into CASSPGTSGGARETQYF.

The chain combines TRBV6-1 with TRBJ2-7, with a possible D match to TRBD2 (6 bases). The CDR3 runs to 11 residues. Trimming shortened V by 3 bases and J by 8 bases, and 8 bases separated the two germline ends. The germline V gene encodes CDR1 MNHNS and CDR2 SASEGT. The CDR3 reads CASSDGGKQYF. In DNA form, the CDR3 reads TGTGCCAGCAGTGATGGGGGGAAGCAGTACTTC.

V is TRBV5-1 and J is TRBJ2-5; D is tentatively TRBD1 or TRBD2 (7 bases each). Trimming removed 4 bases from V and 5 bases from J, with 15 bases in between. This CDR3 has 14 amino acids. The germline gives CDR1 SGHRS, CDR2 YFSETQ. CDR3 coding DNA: TGCGCCAGCAGCCCCAGGGGGGGTTTGGAGACCCAGTACTTC. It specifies CASSPRGGLETQYF. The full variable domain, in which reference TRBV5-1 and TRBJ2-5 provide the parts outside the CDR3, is KAGVTQTPRYLIKTRGQQVTLSCSPISGHRSVSWYQQTPGQGLQFLFEYFSETQRNKGNFPGRFSGRQFSNSRSEMNVSTLELGDSALYLCASSPRGGLETQYFGPGTRLLVL.

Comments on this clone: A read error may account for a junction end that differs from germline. In nucleotides, the CDR3 is TGTGCCAGCAGTTTCGGACAGGGGCCGCGCGGCCCTAACTTT. Translating gives CASSFGQGPRGPNF. The gene calls are TRBV6-6 and TRBJ1-1; TRBD1 aligns across 9 bases. The CDR3 sequence is 14 residues long. Germline lookup yields CDR1 MNHNY and CDR2 SVGAGI (reference sequence).

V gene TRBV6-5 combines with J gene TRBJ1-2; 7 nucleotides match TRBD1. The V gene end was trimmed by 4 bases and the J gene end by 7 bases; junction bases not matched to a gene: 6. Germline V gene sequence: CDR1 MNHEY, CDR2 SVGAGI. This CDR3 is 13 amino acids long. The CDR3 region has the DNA TGTGCCAGCAGTTCCTCCGACAGGGTTGGCTACACCTTC. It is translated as CASSSSDRVGYTF.

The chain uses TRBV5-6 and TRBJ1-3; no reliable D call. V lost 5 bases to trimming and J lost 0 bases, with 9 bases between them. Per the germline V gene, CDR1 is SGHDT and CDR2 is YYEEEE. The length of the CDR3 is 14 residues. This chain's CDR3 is CASRFWASGNTIYF. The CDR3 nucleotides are TGTGCCAGCAGGTTCTGGGCCTCTGGAAACACCATATATTTT. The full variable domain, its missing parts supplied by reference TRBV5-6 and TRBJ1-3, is DAGVTQSPTHLIKTRGQQVTLRCSPKSGHDTVSWYQQALGQGPQFIFQYYEEEERQRGNFPDRFSGHQFPNYSSELNVNALLLGDSALYLCASRFWASGNTIYFGEGSWLTVV.

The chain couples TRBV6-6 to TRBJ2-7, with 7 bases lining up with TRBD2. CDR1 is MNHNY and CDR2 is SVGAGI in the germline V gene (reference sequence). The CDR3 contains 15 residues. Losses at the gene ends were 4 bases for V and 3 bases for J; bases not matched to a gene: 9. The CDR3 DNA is TGTGCCAGCAGTTCCGGGAGGAGCGAATTCTACGAGCAGTACTTC. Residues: CASSSGRSEFYEQYF.

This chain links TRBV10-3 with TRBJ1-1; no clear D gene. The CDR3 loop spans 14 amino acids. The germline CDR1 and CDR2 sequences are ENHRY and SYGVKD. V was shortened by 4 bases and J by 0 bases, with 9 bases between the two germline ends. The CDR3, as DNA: TGTGCCATCAGTGGCTCTGGAGTGAACACTGAAGCTTTCTTT. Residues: CAISGSGVNTEAFF.

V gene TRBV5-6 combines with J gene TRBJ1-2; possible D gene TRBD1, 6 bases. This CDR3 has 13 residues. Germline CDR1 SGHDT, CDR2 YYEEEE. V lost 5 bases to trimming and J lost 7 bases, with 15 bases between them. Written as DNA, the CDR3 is TGTGCCAGCAGTAGAGGGGGGAATGGTGGCTACACCTTC. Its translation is CASSRGGNGGYTF.

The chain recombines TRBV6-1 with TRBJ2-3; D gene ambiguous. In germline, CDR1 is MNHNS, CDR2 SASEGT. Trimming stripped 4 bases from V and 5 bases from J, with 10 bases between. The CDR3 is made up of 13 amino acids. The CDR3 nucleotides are TGTGCCAGCAGTGGCCGACTTGTAGATACGCAGTATTTT. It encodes CASSGRLVDTQYF.

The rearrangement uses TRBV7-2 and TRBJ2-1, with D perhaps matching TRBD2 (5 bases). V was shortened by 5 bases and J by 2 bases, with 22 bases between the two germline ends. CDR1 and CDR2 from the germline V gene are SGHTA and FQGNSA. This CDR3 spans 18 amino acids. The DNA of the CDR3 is TGTGCCAGCAGCAACCCTAGGAGAGGTAGCGTCCCCTACAATGAGCAGTTCTTC. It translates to CASSNPRRGSVPYNEQFF. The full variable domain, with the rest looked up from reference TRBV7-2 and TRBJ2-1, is GAGVSQSPSNKVTEKGKDVELRCDPISGHTALYWYRQSLGQGLEFLIYFQGNSAPDKSGLPSDRFSAERTGGSVSTLTIQRTQQEDSAVYLCASSNPRRGSVPYNEQFFGPGTRLTVL.